This TCR beta chain is from a study of blood T cell repertoires in COVID-19. With 6 bases clipped from V and 0 bases from J, the junction kept 8 bases outside the gene matches. The CDR3 extends over 16 amino acids. Germline loops: CDR1 SNHLY, CDR2 FYNNEI. This clone was recorded once. The repertoire was sequenced with immunoSEQ multiplex PCR; TCRdb's copy has only in-frame clones and lacks some. The sample consists of 250,000 to 300,000 clones, nearly 90% of them appearing once. The chain joins TRBV2 to TRBJ2-3; 8 nucleotides align to TRBD1. The sequence was obtained from a woman in her fifties or sixties who had recovered from COVID-19. The material sequenced was PBMCs or T cells enriched from blood (not recorded which). The CDR3 coding sequence is TGTGCCAGCAGCCCAGAGACAGGGGCCAGCACAGATACGCAGTATTTT. It is translated as CASSPETGASTDTQYF.